The next 18 T cell receptor beta chains were all read from a single sample in a study of neoadjuvant anti-PD-1 for oral cavity cancer. Stated time point: after neoadjuvant nivolumab, at surgical resection. Method: immunoSEQ multiplex PCR; TCRdb's copy keeps in-frame clones and lacks some. The sample consists of 11,000 to 15,000 clones, about four fifths of them appearing once. The sequences come from PBMCs, collected after nivolumab (anti-PD-1) treatment. These receptors originate from a person aged 40-85 years with oral cavity squamous cell carcinoma.

The rearrangement joins TRBV10-2 to TRBJ2-7; D may be TRBD1 (6 bases). Germline values: CDR1 WSHSY, CDR2 SAAADI. Trimming took 3 bases from V and 7 from J, leaving 13 bases between them. This CDR3 region has 13 residues. CDR3 in amino acids: CASSDGGAWEQYF. The CDR3 nucleotides are TGCGCCAGCAGTGATGGGGGCGCGTGGGAGCAGTACTTC.

This clone appeared once. V is TRBV2 and J is TRBJ2-3; D is possibly TRBD2 (5 bases). The V end lost 2 bases, the J end lost 2 bases, and 11 bases lay between the germline ends. The CDR3 loop spans 15 amino acids. Germline V gives CDR1 SNHLY, CDR2 FYNNEI. Written as DNA, the CDR3 is TGTGCCAGCAGTGAAAGGGAGCAAGCCACAGATACGCAGTATTTT. Its protein is CASSEREQATDTQYF.

The chain uses TRBV5-6 and TRBJ2-2; D could derive from TRBD1 or TRBD2 (6 bases each). The V gene lost 4 bases and the J gene lost 2 bases, with 12 bases spanning the gap. Germline V gene lookup returns CDR1 SGHDT and CDR2 YYEEEE. The CDR3 totals 15 residues. The DNA of the CDR3 is TGTGCCAGCAGCCCGGTCGGGGGCAACACCGGGGAGCTGTTTTTT. This codes for CASSPVGGNTGELFF.

The chain links TRBV6-1 to TRBJ1-1, with TRBD1 as a possible D gene (5 bases). Germline V CDR1 and CDR2: MNHNS, SASEGT. The CDR3 runs to 13 residues. V was cut by 6 bases and J by 4 bases, with 12 bases left in between. This chain's CDR3 is CASRTRGGTEAFF. CDR3 coding DNA: TGTGCCAGCAGGACTCGGGGGGGCACTGAAGCTTTCTTT.

The rearrangement joins TRBV6-5 to TRBJ1-1; tentatively, D is TRBD1 (5 bases). Germline CDR1 and CDR2: MNHEY and SVGAGI. The CDR3 has 14 amino acids. Trimming pared 5 bases from V and 3 bases from J, leaving 13 bases between. The CDR3 bases are TGTGCCAGCAGTCCCGGGGGAGGGCACACTGAAGCTTTCTTT. Translating gives CASSPGGGHTEAFF.

This chain links TRBV11-2 with TRBJ2-1; TRBD2 agrees at 14 bases. J lost 5 bases, V lost 0 bases, and 6 bases had no gene match. From germline, CDR1 is SGHAT and CDR2 FQNNGV. The CDR3 is 18 amino acids. CDR3 amino acids: CASSLDRTSGRPHNEQFF. CDR3 sequence (DNA): TGTGCCAGCAGCTTAGATCGGACTAGCGGGAGGCCACACAATGAGCAGTTCTTC.

V gene TRBV10-3 combines with J gene TRBJ1-2; the D gene is possibly TRBD1 (6 bases). V was shortened by 3 bases and J by 3 bases, with 11 bases between the two germline ends. CDR1 is ENHRY and CDR2 is SYGVKD in the germline V gene. CDR3 length: 14 amino acids. CDR3 loop: CAISDRQADYGYTF. The CDR3 nucleotides read TGTGCCATCAGTGACCGACAGGCCGACTATGGCTACACCTTC.

The V call is TRBV9, the J call TRBJ1-3; unclear D gene. Germline V lookup: CDR1 SGDLS, CDR2 YYNGEE. V lost 2 bases and J lost 2, with 2 bases in between. The CDR3 spans 12 residues. The CDR3 region has the DNA TGTGCCAGCAGCGTCGCTGGAAACACCATATATTTT. It codes for CASSVAGNTIYF.

This chain's CDR3 is CASLGGNTGELFF. The DNA of the CDR3 is TGTGCCAGCCTTGGGGGGAACACCGGGGAGCTGTTTTTT. The chain carries TRBV2 and TRBJ2-2; D may be TRBD1 or TRBD2 (5 bases each). V lost 8 bases and J lost 1, with 8 bases in between. The germline gives CDR1 SNHLY, CDR2 FYNNEI. CDR3 length: 13 residues.

The chain recombines TRBV6-1 with TRBJ2-7; weak D call: TRBD2 (6 bases). Trimming took 8 bases from V and 2 from J, leaving 13 bases between them. The CDR3 loop spans 13 amino acids. The V gene's germline CDR1 is MNHNS and CDR2 SASEGT. The DNA of the CDR3 is TGTGCCAGCTGGAGGGGCTCCGCCTACGAGCAGTACTTC. It yields the protein CASWRGSAYEQYF.

This sequence joins TRBV10-3 and TRBJ2-7; D is unresolved. The CDR3 covers 11 residues. Trimming took 2 bases from V and 6 from J, leaving 5 bases between them. Germline V gene data show CDR1 as ENHRY and CDR2 as SYGVKD. CDR3 region: CAISEGSEQYF. The CDR3 DNA is TGTGCCATCAGTGAGGGGTCCGAGCAGTACTTC.

This clone was recorded a few times. This chain joins TRBV29-1 and TRBJ1-5, with D maybe TRBD1 (6 bases). Germline-derived CDR1 and CDR2 are SQVTM and ANQGSEA. V was pared by 4 bases and J by 0 bases, with 13 bases between. This CDR3 spans 15 amino acids. The CDR3 nucleotides read TGCAGCGTTGCGGAGACAGGACTTAGCAATCAGCCCCAGCATTTT. Protein sequence: CSVAETGLSNQPQHF.

The chain recombines TRBV6-5 with TRBJ1-1; 7 bases map to TRBD1. This CDR3 has 15 residues. Germline loops: CDR1 MNHEY, CDR2 SVGAGI. With 8 bases clipped from V and 0 bases from J, the junction kept 9 bases outside the gene matches. CDR3 loop: CASGDRVGVNTEAFF. The CDR3 nucleotides are TGTGCCAGCGGAGACAGGGTAGGAGTGAACACTGAAGCTTTCTTT.

In this sample, this clone turned up once. The chain employs TRBV5-8 and TRBJ1-1; tentative D call: TRBD1 (5 bases). The germline gives CDR1 SGHTS, CDR2 YDEGEE. This CDR3 has 13 residues. V was trimmed by 6 bases and J by 1 base, leaving 10 bases between them. CDR3 loop: CASTLQGNTEAFF. As DNA, the CDR3 is TGTGCCAGCACCCTCCAGGGGAACACTGAAGCTTTCTTT.

This clone was observed a few times. V usage is TRBV4-1 and J usage is TRBJ2-3; D is possibly TRBD1 or TRBD2 (5 bases each). CDR3 size: 16 residues. Germline V gives CDR1 MGHRA, CDR2 YSYEKL. Trimming left V 1 base short and J 5 bases short, with 16 bases between. CDR3 residues: CASSQVATAGGDTQYF. For the CDR3, the DNA is TGCGCCAGCAGCCAAGTAGCGACCGCTGGGGGAGATACGCAGTATTTT.

The sample holds one count of this clone. This chain links TRBV27 with TRBJ2-2; possible D gene TRBD2, 6 bases. CDR3 length: 13 amino acids. Trimming removed 2 bases from V and 8 bases from J, with 9 bases in between. Germline CDR1 MNHEY, CDR2 SMNVEV (reference sequence). The CDR3 loop is CASSLVAAGELFF. The CDR3 bases are TGTGCCAGCAGTTTAGTAGCGGCGGGGGAGCTGTTTTTT.

The rearrangement uses TRBV7-8 and TRBJ2-1, with D perhaps TRBD1 (6 bases). The CDR3 has 12 amino acids. Trimming shortened V by 3 bases and J by 10 bases, and 10 bases separated the two germline ends. CDR1 is SGHVS, CDR2 FQNEAQ, per germline. This CDR3 reads CASSFTGTEQFF. DNA for the CDR3: TGTGCCAGCAGCTTCACCGGGACAGAGCAGTTCTTC.

This clone was counted a few times. This rearrangement joins TRBV18 to TRBJ1-1, with a weak D call TRBD1 (6 bases). The CDR3 consists of 13 residues. Germline-derived CDR1 and CDR2 are KGHSH and LQKENI. V was trimmed by 4 bases and J by 8 bases, leaving 14 bases between them. The CDR3, as DNA: TGTGCCAGCTCACAGGGGGAGCGCATAGAAGCTTTCTTT. This encodes CASSQGERIEAFF.